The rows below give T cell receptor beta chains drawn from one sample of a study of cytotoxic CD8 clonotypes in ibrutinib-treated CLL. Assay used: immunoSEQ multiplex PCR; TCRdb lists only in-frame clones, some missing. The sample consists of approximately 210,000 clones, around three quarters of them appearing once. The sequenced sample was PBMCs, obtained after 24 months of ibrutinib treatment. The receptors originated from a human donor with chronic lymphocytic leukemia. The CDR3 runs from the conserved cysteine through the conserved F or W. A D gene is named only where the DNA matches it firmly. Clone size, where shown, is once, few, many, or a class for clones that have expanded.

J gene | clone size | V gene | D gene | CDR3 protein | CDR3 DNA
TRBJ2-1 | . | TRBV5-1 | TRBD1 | CASSWVRDRAYNEQFF | TGCGCCAGCAGCTGGGTCCGGGACAGGGCCTACAATGAGCAGTTCTTC
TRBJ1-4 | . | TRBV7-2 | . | CASSLVWGAPEKLFF | TGTGCCAGCAGCTTAGTTTGGGGGGCACCCGAAAAACTGTTTTTT
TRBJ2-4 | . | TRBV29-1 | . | CSVTGYDIQYF | TGCAGCGTCACAGGGTACGACATTCAGTACTTC
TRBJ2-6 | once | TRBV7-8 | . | CASSSPGRPGGANVLTF | TGTGCCAGCAGCTCACCGGGACGACCAGGTGGGGCCAACGTCCTGACTTTC
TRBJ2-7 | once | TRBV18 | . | CASSPPAWGPSSYEQYF | TGTGCCAGCTCACCACCGGCTTGGGGCCCTAGCTCCTACGAGCAGTACTTC
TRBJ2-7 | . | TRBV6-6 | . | CASSYSSYYEQYF | TGTGCCAGCAGTTACTCGAGTTACTACGAGCAGTACTTC
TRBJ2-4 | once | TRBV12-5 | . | CASGLVQGPNIQYF | TGTGCTAGTGGTTTGGTCCAGGGCCCAAACATTCAGTACTTC
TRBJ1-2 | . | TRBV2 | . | CASSEQGQGGYTF | TGTGCCAGCAGTGAACAGGGGCAAGGTGGCTACACCTTC
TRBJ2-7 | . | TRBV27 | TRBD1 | CASSPLDRGREQYF | TGTGCCAGCAGTCCTCTCGACAGGGGACGCGAGCAGTACTTC
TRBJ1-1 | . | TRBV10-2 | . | CASSATRRDAFF | TGCGCCAGCAGTGCAACAAGGAGGGATGCTTTCTTT
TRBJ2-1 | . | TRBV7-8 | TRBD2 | CASSPISLAGLGEQFF | TGTGCCAGCAGCCCCATCAGTCTAGCGGGTCTTGGGGAGCAGTTCTTC
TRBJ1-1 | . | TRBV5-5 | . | CASSRNPSLNTEAFF | TGTGCCAGCAGCAGAAACCCCTCTCTGAACACTGAAGCTTTCTTT
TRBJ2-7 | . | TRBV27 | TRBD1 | CASSLFRPGTGGYEQYF | TGTGCCAGCAGTTTATTTCGCCCCGGGACAGGGGGCTACGAGCAGTACTTC
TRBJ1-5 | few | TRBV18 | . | CASSPLQGRNQPQHF | TGTGCCAGCTCACCGCTTCAGGGGCGCAATCAGCCCCAGCATTTT
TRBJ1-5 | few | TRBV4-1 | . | CASSLNIRGNQPQHF | TGCGCCAGCAGCCTAAACATCCGAGGCAATCAGCCCCAGCATTTT
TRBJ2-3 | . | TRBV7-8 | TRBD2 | CASSLDRGAGPTDTQYF | TGTGCCAGCAGCTTAGATCGGGGAGCGGGGCCCACAGATACGCAGTATTTT
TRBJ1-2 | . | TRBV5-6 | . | CASSLAPTQLGEGYTF | TGTGCCAGCAGCTTGGCGCCCACGCAGCTAGGGGAAGGCTACACCTTC
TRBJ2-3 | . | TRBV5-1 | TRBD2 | CASSLATYGLAGEDTQYF | TGCGCCAGCAGCTTGGCCACCTACGGACTAGCGGGAGAGGATACGCAGTATTTT
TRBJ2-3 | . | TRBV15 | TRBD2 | CATRRTGLAGSTDTQYF | TGTGCCACCAGGAGAACGGGACTAGCGGGAAGCACAGATACGCAGTATTTT
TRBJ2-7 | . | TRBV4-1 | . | CASSHSLAQLGEQYF | TGCGCCAGCAGCCATAGTCTTGCACAACTAGGCGAGCAGTACTTC
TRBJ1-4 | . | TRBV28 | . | CASSSPRRSTNEKLFF | TGTGCCAGCAGTTCCCCTCGGAGGTCAACTAATGAAAAACTGTTTTTT
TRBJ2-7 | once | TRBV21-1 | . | CASSIVQGAYEQYF | TGTGCCAGCAGCATTGTACAGGGGGCCTACGAGCAGTACTTC
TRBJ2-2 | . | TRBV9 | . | CASSVESIVGELFF | TGTGCCAGCAGCGTAGAATCTATAGTCGGGGAGCTGTTTTTT
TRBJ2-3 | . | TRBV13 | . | CASSLSLLSGPSTDTQYF | TGTGCCAGCAGCTTATCCCTTTTGAGCGGACCTAGCACAGATACGCAGTATTTT
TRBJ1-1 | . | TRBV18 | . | CASTGGRNLPWDGTEAFF | TGTGCCAGCACGGGGGGCCGGAATCTACCCTGGGATGGCACTGAAGCTTTCTTT
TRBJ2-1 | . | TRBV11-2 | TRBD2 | CASSQLAGGFNEQFF | TGTGCCAGCAGTCAGTTAGCGGGAGGGTTTAATGAGCAGTTCTTC
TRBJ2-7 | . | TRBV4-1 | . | CASSHSQGRREQYF | TGCGCCAGCAGCCACTCGCAGGGGCGTCGCGAGCAGTACTTC
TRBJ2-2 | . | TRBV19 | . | CASSPRILNTGELFF | TGTGCCAGTAGTCCACGGATTTTGAACACCGGGGAGCTGTTTTTT
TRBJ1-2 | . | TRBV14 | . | CASSQNQYGYTF | TGTGCCAGCAGCCAAAACCAGTATGGCTACACCTTC
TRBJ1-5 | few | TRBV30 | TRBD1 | CAWGQGARNQPQHF | TGTGCCTGGGGCCAGGGGGCTCGCAATCAGCCCCAGCATTTT
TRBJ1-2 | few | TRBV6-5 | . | CASSYGSGYTF | TGTGCCAGCAGTTACGGGTCTGGCTACACCTTC
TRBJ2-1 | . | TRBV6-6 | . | CASSKYGTFYNEQFF | TGTGCCAGCAGCAAATATGGGACTTTCTACAATGAGCAGTTCTTC
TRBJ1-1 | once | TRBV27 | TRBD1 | CASIKQGRDTEAFF | TGTGCCAGCATCAAACAGGGGAGGGACACTGAAGCTTTCTTT
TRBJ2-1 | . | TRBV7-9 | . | CASSPRTGTQYNEQFF | TGTGCCAGCAGCCCACGCACCGGGACCCAATACAATGAGCAGTTCTTC